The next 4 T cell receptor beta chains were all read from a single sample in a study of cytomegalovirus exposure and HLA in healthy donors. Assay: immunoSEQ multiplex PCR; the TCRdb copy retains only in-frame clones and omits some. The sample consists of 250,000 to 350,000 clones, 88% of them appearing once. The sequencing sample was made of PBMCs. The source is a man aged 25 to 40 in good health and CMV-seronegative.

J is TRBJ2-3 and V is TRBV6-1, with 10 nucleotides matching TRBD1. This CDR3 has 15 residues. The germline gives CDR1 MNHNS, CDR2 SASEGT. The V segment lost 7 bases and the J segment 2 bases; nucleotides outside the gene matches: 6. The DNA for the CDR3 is TGTGCCAGCACCGAGGGACAGGGGACCACAGATACGCAGTATTTT. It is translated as CASTEGQGTTDTQYF.

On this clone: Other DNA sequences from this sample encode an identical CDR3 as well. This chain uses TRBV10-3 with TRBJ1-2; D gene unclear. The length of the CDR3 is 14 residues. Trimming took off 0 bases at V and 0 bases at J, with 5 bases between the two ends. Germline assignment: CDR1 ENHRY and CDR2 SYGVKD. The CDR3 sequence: CAISESGTNYGYTF. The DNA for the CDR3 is TGTGCCATCAGTGAGTCCGGGACTAACTATGGCTACACCTTC.

The CDR3 DNA reads TGTGCCAGCAGCCCAGCGGTGGGCGGGGATCACACCGGGGAGCTGTTTTTT. Protein: CASSPAVGGDHTGELFF. The chain is built from TRBV6-4 and TRBJ2-2; possibly TRBD2 for D (6 bases). The CDR3 sequence is 17 residues long. V dropped 6 bases and J dropped 3 bases, with 20 bases sitting between them. Per germline, CDR1 MRHNA and CDR2 SNTAGT.

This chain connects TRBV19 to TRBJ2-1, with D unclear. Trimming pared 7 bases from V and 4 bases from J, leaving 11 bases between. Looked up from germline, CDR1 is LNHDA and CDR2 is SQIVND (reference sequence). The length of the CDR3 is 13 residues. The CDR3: CASMMPVYNEQFF. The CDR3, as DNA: TGTGCCAGTATGATGCCGGTGTACAATGAGCAGTTCTTC.